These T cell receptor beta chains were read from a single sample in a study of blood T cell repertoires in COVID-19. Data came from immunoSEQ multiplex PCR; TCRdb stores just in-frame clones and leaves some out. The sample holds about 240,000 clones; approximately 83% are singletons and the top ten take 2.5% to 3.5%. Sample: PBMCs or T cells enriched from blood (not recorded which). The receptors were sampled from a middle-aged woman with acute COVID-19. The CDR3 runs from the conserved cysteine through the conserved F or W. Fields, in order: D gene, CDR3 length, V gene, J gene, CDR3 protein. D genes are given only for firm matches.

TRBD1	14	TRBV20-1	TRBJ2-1	CSASTGGRDNEQFF
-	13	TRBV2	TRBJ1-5	CASRSERNQPQHF
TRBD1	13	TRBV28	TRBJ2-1	CASSNGTDNEQFF
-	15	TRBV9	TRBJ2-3	CASSPSLPPTDTQYF
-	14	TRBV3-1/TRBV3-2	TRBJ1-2	CASSPLPANYGYTF
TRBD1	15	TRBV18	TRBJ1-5	CASSPGQGGNQPQHF
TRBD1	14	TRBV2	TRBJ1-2	CASTTTGVGYGYTF
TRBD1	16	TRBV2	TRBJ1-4	CASSLTGQGENEKLFF
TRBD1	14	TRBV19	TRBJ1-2	CASSAGTGGFGYTF
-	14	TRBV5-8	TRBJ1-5	CASSLVLINQPQHF
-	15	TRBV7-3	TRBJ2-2	CASSPPGPNTGELFF
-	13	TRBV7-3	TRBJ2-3	CASSNSATDTQYF
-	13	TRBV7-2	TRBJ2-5	CASSLSSGETQYF
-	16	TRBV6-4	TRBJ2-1	CASSLQASDSYNEQFF
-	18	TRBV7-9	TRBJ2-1	CASSNAILREGAYNEQFF
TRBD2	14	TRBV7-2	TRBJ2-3	CASSLGGSGDTQYF
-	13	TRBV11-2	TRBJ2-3	CASSPWGGRAQYF
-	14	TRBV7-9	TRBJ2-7	CASTLESVNYEQYF
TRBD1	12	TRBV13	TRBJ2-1	CASKNRGNEQFF
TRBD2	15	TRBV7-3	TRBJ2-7	CASSRLPGGVYEQYF
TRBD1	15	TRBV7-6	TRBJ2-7	CASSYTQGAGNEQYF
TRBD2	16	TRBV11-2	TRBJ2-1	CASSSVSAGVTNEQFF
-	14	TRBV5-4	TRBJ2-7	CASSLGGVGYEQYF
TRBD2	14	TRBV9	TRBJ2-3	CASSVGLDADTQYF
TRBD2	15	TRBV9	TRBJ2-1	CASSVTASGYNEQFF
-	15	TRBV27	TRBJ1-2	CASSLMGTGWLGYTF
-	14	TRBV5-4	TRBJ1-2	CASSLAGLNYGYTF
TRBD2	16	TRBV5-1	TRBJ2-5	CASSLVPAGEGETQYF
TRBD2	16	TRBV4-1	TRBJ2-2	CASSQDDSGVTGELFF
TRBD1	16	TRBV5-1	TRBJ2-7	CASSPSGQGTSYEQYF
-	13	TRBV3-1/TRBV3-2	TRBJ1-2	CASSQEQIYGYTF
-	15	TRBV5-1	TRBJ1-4	CASSLAVATNEKLFF
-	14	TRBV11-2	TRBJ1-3	CASSAQGLGNTIYF
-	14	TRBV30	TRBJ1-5	CAWSKGDSNQPQHF
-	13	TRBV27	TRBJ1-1	CASSAADDTEAFF
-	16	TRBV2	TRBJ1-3	CASSEALGASGNTIYF
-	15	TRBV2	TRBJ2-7	CASSSTFWYSYEQYF
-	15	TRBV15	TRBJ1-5	CATSSSGTKDQPQHF
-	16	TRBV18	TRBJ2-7	CASSPREINRDYEQYF
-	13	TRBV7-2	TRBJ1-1	CASSFQGWTEAFF
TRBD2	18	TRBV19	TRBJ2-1	CASSRYLAGLSSYNEQFF
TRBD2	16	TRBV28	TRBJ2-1	CASSPRSGLAGGEQFF
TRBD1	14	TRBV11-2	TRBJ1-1	CASSLEGARAEAFF
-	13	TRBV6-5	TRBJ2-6	CASTFSGANVLTF
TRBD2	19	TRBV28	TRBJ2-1	CASRLMGPGTSGLSDEQFF
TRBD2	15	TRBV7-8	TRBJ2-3	CASSRAGGITDTQYF
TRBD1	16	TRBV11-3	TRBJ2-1	CASSLVGGASYNEQFF
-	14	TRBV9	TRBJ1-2	CASSVGLGVNGYTF
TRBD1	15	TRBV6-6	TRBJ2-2	CASRNRQGGTGELFF
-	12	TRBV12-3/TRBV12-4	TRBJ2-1	CASSLTYNEQFF
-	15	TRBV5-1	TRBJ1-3	CASSLSLTAGNTIYF
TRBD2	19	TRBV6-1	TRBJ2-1	CASSEGRGIAGAPRNEQFF
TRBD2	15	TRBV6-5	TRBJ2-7	CASCDQAGVSGEQYF
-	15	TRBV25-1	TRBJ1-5	CASSSGEGVDQPQHF
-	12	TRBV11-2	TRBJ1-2	CASSFPTYGYTF
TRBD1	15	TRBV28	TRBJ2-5	CASSTTQGAGETQYF
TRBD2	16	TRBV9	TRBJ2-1	CASSAETSGRYNEQFF
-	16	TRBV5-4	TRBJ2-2	CASSAGQSFNTGELFF
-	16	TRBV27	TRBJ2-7	CASSSMRRGSSYEQYF